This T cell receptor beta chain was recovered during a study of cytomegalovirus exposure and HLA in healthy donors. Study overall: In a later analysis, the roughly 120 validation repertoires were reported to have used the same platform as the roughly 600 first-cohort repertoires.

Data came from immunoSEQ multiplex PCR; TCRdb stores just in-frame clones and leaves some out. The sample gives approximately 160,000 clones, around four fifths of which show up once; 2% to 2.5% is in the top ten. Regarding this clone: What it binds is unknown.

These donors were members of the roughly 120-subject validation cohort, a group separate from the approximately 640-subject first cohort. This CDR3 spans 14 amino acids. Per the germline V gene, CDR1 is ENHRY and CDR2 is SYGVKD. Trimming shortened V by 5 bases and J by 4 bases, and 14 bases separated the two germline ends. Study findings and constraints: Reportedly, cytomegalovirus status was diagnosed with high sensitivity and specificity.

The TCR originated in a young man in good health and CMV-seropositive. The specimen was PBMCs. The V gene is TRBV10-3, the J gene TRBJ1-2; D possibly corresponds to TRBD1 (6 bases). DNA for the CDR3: TGTGCCATCAGTTCCGGGGGGCCCTTCTATGGCTACACCTTC. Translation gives CAISSGGPFYGYTF.